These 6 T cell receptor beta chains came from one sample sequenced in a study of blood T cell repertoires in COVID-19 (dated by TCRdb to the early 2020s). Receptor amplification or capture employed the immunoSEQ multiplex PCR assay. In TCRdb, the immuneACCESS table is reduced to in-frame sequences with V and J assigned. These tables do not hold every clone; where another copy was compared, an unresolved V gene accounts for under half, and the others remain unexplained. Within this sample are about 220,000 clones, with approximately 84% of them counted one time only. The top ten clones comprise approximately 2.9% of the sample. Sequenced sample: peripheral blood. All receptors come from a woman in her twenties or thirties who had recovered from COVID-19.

The CDR3 sequence: CASTSGSGALNEQFF. The CDR3 DNA follows: TGTGCCAGCACCTCGGGCAGCGGGGCCCTCAATGAGCAGTTCTTC. The chain links TRBV6-5 to TRBJ2-1, with 7 positions matching TRBD2. The V and J ends lost 7 bases and 6 bases, in that order; junction bases with no gene match: 12. Germline values: CDR1 MNHEY, CDR2 SVGAGI. The CDR3 has 15 residues.

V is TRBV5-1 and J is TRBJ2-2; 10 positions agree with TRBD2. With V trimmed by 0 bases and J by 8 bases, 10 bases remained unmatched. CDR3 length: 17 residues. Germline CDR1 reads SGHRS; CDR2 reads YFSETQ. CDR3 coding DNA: TGCGCCAGCAGCTTGGCCTTCCTAGCGGGAGATGATGGGGAGCTGTTTTTT. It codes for CASSLAFLAGDDGELFF.

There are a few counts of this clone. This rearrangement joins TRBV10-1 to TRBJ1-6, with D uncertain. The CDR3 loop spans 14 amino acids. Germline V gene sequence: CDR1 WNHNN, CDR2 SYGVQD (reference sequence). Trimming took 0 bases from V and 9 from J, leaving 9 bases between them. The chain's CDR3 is CASSESAELSPLHF. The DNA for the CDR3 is TGCGCCAGCAGTGAGTCTGCCGAGCTTTCACCCCTCCACTTT.

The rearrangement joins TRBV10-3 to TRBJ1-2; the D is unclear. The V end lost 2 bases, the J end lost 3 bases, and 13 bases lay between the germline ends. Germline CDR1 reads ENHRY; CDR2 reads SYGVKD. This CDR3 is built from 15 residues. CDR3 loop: CAISETNTLDYGYTF. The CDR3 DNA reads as TGTGCCATCAGTGAGACAAACACGCTAGACTATGGCTACACCTTC.

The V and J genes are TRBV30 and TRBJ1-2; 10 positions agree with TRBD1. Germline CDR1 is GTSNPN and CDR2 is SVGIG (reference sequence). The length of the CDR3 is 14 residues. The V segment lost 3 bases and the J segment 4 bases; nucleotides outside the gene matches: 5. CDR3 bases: TGTGCCTGGAGCCGACAGGGGGCAAGCTATGGCTACACCTTC. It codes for CAWSRQGASYGYTF.

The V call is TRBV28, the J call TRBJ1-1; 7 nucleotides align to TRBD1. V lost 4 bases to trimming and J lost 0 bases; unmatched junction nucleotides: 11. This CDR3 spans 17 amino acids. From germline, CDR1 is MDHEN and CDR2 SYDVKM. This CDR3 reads CASSYYRQGLMNTEAFF. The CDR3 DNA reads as TGTGCCAGCAGTTACTATCGACAGGGACTCATGAACACTGAAGCTTTCTTT. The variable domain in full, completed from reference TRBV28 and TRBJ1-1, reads DVKVTQSSRYLVKRTGEKVFLECVQDMDHENMFWYRQDPGLGLRLIYFSYDVKMKEKGDIPEGYSVSREKKERFSLILESASTNQTSMYLCASSYYRQGLMNTEAFFGQGTRLTVV.